A single sample gave rise to the 13 T cell receptor beta chains below, sequenced in a study of PD-L1 blockade in urothelial cancer. The time point here: pretreatment peripheral blood. Profiling relied on immunoSEQ multiplex PCR, and the TCRdb table lists in-frame clones only, not all of them. The table lists about 56,000 clones, over 75% of them singletons. Sequencing used PBMCs, obtained around atezolizumab (anti-PD-L1) treatment. The source is a man between 70 and 80 years old with urothelial cancer.

The chain carries TRBV25-1 and TRBJ2-7; 7 nucleotides agree with TRBD2. The CDR3 runs 12 residues. With 0 bases clipped from V and 9 bases from J, the junction kept 2 bases outside the gene matches. Germline CDR1 is MGHDK and CDR2 is SYGVNS. The CDR3 DNA reads as TGTGCCAGCAGTGAATATGGCGGGGGGCAGTACTTC. Encoded protein: CASSEYGGGQYF.

The chain employs TRBV29-1 and TRBJ2-1; D is unresolved. Germline loops: CDR1 SQVTM, CDR2 ANQGSEA. The CDR3 covers 13 residues. Trimming left V 5 bases short and J 3 bases short, with 11 bases between. DNA for the CDR3: TGCAGCGTTCGCGGCGGCCACTACAATGAGCAGTTCTTC. Encoded protein: CSVRGGHYNEQFF.

The V gene is TRBV30, the J gene TRBJ1-3; tentatively, D is TRBD1 (6 bases). Germline CDR1 and CDR2: GTSNPN and SVGIG (reference sequence). V lost 0 bases to trimming and J lost 0 bases, with 9 bases between them. CDR3 length: 15 amino acids. CDR3: CAWSVGAHSGNTIYF. CDR3 nucleotide sequence: TGTGCCTGGAGTGTGGGGGCTCACTCTGGAAACACCATATATTTT. Using reference TRBV30 and TRBJ1-3 for the parts outside the CDR3, the full variable domain is SQTIHQWPATLVQPVGSPLSLECTVEGTSNPNLYWYRQAAGRGLQLLFYSVGIGQISSEVPQNLSASRPQDRQFILSSKKLLLSDSGFYLCAWSVGAHSGNTIYFGEGSWLTVV.

The chain is built from TRBV7-8 and TRBJ1-3, with a weak D call TRBD1 (6 bases). The V end was cut by 1 base, the J end by 2 bases, with 12 bases between. The V gene's germline CDR1 is SGHVS and CDR2 FQNEAQ. This CDR3 is 16 amino acids long. CDR3 amino acids: CASSLVAGAPGNTIYF. CDR3 coding DNA: TGTGCCAGCAGCTTAGTGGCAGGGGCGCCTGGAAACACCATATATTTT.

The chain links TRBV6-5 to TRBJ1-2, with 9 positions matching TRBD1. V gave up 2 bases and J gave up 4 bases; unmatched junction bases: 5. The CDR3 has 15 amino acids. Germline V gene sequence: CDR1 MNHEY, CDR2 SVGAGI. CDR3 coding DNA: TGTGCCAGCAGTTACGCGGGACAGGGAGGCTATGGCTACACCTTC. Protein: CASSYAGQGGYGYTF.

The rearrangement links TRBV27 to TRBJ2-3; D possibly corresponds to TRBD1 (6 bases). Germline-derived CDR1 and CDR2 are MNHEY and SMNVEV (reference sequence). This CDR3 region has 18 residues. V lost 5 bases to trimming and J lost 14 bases, with 35 bases between them. CDR3: CASSPLGQKRREHRYAYF. The CDR3 nucleotides read TGTGCCAGCAGTCCCCTAGGACAGAAGAGAAGAGAGCACAGATACGCGTATTTT.

This chain links TRBV7-6 with TRBJ2-7, with 15 bases lining up with TRBD2. Germline CDR1 SGHVS, CDR2 FNYEAQ. The ends lost 5 bases at V and 4 bases at J; junction bases unmatched: 3. This CDR3 comprises 15 residues. The CDR3 here is CASSPGTSGRYEQYF. The CDR3 nucleotides are TGTGCCAGCAGCCCCGGGACTAGCGGGAGGTACGAGCAGTACTTC.

This rearrangement joins TRBV7-6 to TRBJ2-1; D gene unclear. Germline CDR1 reads SGHVS; CDR2 reads FNYEAQ. The V and J ends lost 4 bases and 8 bases respectively, with 21 bases between them. The CDR3 has 16 residues. The CDR3 bases are TGTGCCAGCAGCTCAACTCTCGGCCTAGTTAAAGATGAGCAGTTCTTC. Translated: CASSSTLGLVKDEQFF.

Concerning this clone: The sample carries other DNA sequences with the same CDR3. Here the CDR3 DNA reads TGTGCCAGCAGTGATAGGGGTCCCACAGATACGCAGTATTTT. As protein: CASSDRGPTDTQYF. The rearrangement links TRBV6-1 to TRBJ2-3, with TRBD1 as a possible D gene (5 bases). Germline V gene sequence: CDR1 MNHNS, CDR2 SASEGT. V lost 3 bases, J lost 2 bases, and 9 bases lay in between. The CDR3 has 14 residues.

V and J are TRBV28 and TRBJ2-7; 7 nucleotides match TRBD2. Germline values: CDR1 MDHEN, CDR2 SYDVKM. The CDR3 length is 12 residues. The V and J ends lost 3 bases and 6 bases, in that order; junction bases with no gene match: 2. For the CDR3, the DNA is TGTGCCAGCAGTTTTCGCGGGGGCGAGCAGTACTTC. It translates to CASSFRGGEQYF.

This clone was found a few times. The chain has TRBV5-4 and TRBJ2-4; 11 positions agree with TRBD1. V shed 3 bases, J shed 9 bases, and the junction held 5 bases outside the gene matches. The CDR3 contains 14 residues. From germline, CDR1 is SGHNT and CDR2 YYREEE (reference sequence). CDR3 coding DNA: TGTGCCAGCAGCTGGGGACAGGGGGTGAGCATTCAGTACTTC. Translating gives CASSWGQGVSIQYF.

This sequence joins TRBV2 and TRBJ2-6, with D possibly TRBD1 on 5 matching bases. The CDR3 totals 17 residues. CDR1 is SNHLY, CDR2 FYNNEI, per germline. Trimming took 1 base from V and 1 from J, leaving 11 bases between them. The CDR3 loop reads CASSEGRRQSGANVLTF. The CDR3 nucleotides read TGTGCCAGCAGTGAAGGCAGGCGACAGTCTGGGGCCAACGTCCTGACTTTC.

This chain joins TRBV19 and TRBJ2-1, with TRBD2 matching 11 bases. The germline gives CDR1 LNHDA, CDR2 SQIVND (reference sequence). After removal of 8 bases from V and 6 bases from J, the junction contained 9 bases not matched to a gene. The CDR3 runs to 15 residues. DNA of the CDR3: TGTGCCAGTGAGCCCACTAGCGGGAGTCTCAATGAGCAGTTCTTC. It is translated as CASEPTSGSLNEQFF.